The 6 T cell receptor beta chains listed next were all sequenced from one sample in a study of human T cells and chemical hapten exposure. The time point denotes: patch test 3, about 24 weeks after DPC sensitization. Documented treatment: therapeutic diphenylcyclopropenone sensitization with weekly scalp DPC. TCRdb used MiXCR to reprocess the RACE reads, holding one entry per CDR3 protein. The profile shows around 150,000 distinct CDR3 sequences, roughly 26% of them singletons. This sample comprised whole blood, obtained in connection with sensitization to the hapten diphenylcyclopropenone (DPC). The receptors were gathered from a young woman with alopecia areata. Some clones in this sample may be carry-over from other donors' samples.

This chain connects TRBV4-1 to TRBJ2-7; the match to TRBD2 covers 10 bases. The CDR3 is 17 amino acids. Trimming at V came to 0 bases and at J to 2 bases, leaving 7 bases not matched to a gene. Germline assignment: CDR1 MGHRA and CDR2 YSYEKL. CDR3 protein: CASSQDSGLATPYEQYF. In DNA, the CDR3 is TGCGCCAGCAGCCAAGACTCGGGACTAGCGACCCCCTACGAGCAGTACTTC.

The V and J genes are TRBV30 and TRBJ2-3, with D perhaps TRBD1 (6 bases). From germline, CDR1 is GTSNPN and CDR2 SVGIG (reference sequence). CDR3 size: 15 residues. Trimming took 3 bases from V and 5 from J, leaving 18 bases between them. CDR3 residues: CAWSQGRGFRDTQYF. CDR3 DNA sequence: TGTGCCTGGAGCCAGGGCAGGGGTTTTAGAGATACGCAGTATTTT.

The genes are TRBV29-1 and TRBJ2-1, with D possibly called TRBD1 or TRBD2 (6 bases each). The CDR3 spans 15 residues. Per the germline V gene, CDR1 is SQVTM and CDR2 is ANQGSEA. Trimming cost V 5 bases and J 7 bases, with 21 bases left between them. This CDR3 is CSVLIGYQGRNEQFF. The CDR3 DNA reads TGCAGCGTTCTTATCGGGTACCAGGGGAGGAATGAGCAGTTCTTC.

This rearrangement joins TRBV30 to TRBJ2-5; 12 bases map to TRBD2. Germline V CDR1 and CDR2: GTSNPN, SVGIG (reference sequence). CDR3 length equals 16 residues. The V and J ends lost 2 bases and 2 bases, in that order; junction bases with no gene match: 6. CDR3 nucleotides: TGTGCCTGGAGTCCGGGACTAGCGGGTATTCAAGAGACCCAGTACTTC. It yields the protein CAWSPGLAGIQETQYF. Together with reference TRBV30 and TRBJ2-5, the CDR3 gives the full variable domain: SQTIHQWPATLVQPVGSPLSLECTVEGTSNPNLYWYRQAAGRGLQLLFYSVGIGQISSEVPQNLSASRPQDRQFILSSKKLLLSDSGFYLCAWSPGLAGIQETQYFGPGTRLLVL.

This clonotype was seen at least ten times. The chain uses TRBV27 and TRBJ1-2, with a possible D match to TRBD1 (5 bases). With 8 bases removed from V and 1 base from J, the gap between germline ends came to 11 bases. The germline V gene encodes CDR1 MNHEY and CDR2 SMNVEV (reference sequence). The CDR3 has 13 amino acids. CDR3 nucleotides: TGTGCCAGCGGGGGGACGGTTAACTATGGCTACACCTTC. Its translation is CASGGTVNYGYTF.

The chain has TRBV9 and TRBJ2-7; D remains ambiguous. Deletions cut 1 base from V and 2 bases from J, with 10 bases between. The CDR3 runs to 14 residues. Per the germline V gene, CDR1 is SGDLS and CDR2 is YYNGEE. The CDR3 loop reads CASSVSGGTYEQYF. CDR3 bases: TGTGCCAGCAGCGTATCAGGTGGCACCTACGAGCAGTACTTC.